The source of this T cell receptor beta chain is a study of blood T cell repertoires in COVID-19. The wider study: T cells, B-cell-depleted T cells, or PBMCs supplied cDNA or gDNA.

The CDR3 is 15 amino acids. CDR1 and CDR2 (germline): SGDLS, YYNGEE. The J segment lost 6 bases and the V segment lost 2 bases, leaving 4 bases of the junction unmatched. Per the original methods: Amplified reference gene primers provided the basis for estimating nucleated cell counts. Assay: immunoSEQ multiplex PCR; the TCRdb copy retains only in-frame clones and omits some. V, J and clone size derive from that table, while D and trimming were established from the DNA sequence. The sample has 160,000 or so clones, roughly nine tenths seen once. The rearrangement uses TRBV9 and TRBJ2-1, with 11 nucleotides matching TRBD1. Input material: peripheral blood. The receptor was derived from a woman between 70 and 85 years old with acute or convalescent COVID-19. The CDR3 spells CASSVLGQGANEQFF. CDR3 bases: TGTGCCAGCAGCGTCCTCGGACAGGGGGCCAATGAGCAGTTCTTC.